The text below deals with one T cell receptor (beta chain). These data are taken from a study of blood T cell repertoires in COVID-19. Overall study: Sites in the United States, Italy and Spain provided acute and convalescent COVID-19 samples.

Assay: immunoSEQ multiplex PCR; the TCRdb copy retains only in-frame clones and omits some. Seen here are over 150,000 clones, about 86% observed once, and the top ten hold 5.5% to 7%. The CDR3 extends over 16 amino acids. The V segment lost 4 bases and the J segment 5 bases; nucleotides outside the gene matches: 9. Germline V gene lookup returns CDR1 LGHNA and CDR2 YSLEER. This clonotype originated in a man between 45 and 60 years old with active or convalescent COVID-19. The sample comprised peripheral blood. The chain uses TRBV4-3 and TRBJ2-4; 9 bases match TRBD1. The CDR3 DNA sequence: TGCGCCAGCAGCCGAGAACCGGGGACAGGGCAAAACATTCAGTACTTC. Translation gives CASSREPGTGQNIQYF.